This T cell receptor (beta chain) was identified in a study of yellow fever vaccine responses in identical twins. This clonotype turned up a few times. The antigen is not known. TCRdb fed the RT-PCR reads into MiXCR, producing one record per CDR3 protein. In the table there are a few thousand distinct CDR3 sequences, about 88% of which are singletons. Deletions cut 1 base from V and 5 bases from J, with 19 bases between. Germline V gene data show CDR1 as SGHNT and CDR2 as YENEEA. This CDR3 contains 17 residues. Study-level results: The T cell response to vaccination in identical twins was reportedly partly convergent and partly personalized.

The TCR originated in a woman between 18 and 30 years old who received the yellow fever vaccine. The V and J genes are TRBV11-3 and TRBJ2-3, with D tentatively TRBD1 (6 bases). The sequencing here drew on T cells from blood (PBMCs), unsorted or a sorted subset (not recorded which), taken before or after yellow fever vaccination (not recorded which). The CDR3 DNA reads as TGTGCCAGCAGCTTAGGAAGAGAGACAGGTTTTAAAGATACGCAGTATTTT. Protein sequence: CASSLGRETGFKDTQYF.